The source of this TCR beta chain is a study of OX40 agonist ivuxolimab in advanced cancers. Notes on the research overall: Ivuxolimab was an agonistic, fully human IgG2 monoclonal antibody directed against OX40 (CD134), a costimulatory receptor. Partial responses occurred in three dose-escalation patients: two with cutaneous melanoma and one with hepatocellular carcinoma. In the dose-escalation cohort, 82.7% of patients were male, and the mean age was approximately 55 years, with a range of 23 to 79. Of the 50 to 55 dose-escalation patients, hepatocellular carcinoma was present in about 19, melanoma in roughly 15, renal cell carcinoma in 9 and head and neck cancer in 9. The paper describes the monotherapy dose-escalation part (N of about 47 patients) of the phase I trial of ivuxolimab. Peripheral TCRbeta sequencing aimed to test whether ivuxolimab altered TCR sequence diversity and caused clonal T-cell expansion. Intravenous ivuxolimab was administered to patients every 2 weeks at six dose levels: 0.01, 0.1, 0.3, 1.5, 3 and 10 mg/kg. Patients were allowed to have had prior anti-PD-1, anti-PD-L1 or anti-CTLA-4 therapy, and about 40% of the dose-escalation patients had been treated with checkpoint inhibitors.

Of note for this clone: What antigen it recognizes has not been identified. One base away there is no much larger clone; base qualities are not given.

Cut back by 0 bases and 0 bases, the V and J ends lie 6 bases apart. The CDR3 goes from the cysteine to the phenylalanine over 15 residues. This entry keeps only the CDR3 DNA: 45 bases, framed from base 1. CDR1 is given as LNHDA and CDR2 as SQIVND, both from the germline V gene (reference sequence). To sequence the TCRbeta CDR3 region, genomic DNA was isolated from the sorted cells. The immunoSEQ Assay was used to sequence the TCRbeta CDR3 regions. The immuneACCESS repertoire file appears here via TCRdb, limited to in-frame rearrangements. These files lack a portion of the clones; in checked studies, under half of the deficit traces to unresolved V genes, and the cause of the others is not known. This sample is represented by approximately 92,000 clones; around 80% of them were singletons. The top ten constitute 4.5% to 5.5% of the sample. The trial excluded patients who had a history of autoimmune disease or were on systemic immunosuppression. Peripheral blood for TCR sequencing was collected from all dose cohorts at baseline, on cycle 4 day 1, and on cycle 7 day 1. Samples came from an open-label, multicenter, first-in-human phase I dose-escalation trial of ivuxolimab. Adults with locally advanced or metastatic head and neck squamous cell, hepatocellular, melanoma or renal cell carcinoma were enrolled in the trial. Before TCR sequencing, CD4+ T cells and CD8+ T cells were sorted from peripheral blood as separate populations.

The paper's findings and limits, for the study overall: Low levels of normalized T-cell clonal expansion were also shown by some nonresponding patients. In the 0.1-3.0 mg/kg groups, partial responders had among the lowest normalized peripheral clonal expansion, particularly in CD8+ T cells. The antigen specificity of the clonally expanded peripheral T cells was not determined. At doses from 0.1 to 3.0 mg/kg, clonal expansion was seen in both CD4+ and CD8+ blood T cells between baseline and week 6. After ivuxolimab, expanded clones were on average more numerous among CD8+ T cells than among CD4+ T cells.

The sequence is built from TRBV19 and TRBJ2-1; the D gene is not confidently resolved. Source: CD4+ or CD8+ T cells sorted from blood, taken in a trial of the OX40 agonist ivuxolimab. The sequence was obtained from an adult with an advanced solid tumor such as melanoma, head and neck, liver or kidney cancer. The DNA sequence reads TGTGCCAGTAGTATAGACAGGCGCTCCTACAATGAGCAGTTCTTC. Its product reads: CASSIDRRSYNEQFF.